This is a list of T cell receptor beta chains from one sample in a study of PD-L1 blockade in urothelial cancer. Generated by immunoSEQ multiplex PCR, the TCRdb table keeps only in-frame clones and is missing some. The top ten hold 9% to 9.5% of the sample, which has fewer than 85,000 clones, 84% seen once. The sequenced sample was PBMCs, obtained around atezolizumab (anti-PD-L1) treatment. The receptors here all came from a woman aged 70 to 79 with urothelial cancer. The CDR3 runs from the conserved cysteine through the conserved F or W. Fields, in order: V gene, J gene, CDR3 protein.

>TRBV10-2|TRBJ2-3
CASSAGFSTDTQYF
>TRBV7-9|TRBJ2-3
CASSSIPGQGLDTQYF
>TRBV7-2|TRBJ2-7
CASSPRLGGSYEQYF
>TRBV5-6|TRBJ2-7
CASSLLAGIYEQYF
>TRBV7-2|TRBJ1-2
CASRAQGTFMYYGYTF
>TRBV5-6|TRBJ1-5
CASSLAGGTGGSQPQHF
>TRBV5-1|TRBJ2-1
CASSLEGTGPYNEQFF
>TRBV7-9|TRBJ1-1
CASSRGHPNTEAFF
>TRBV19|TRBJ1-1
CASSPRRGGWTEAFF
>TRBV4-1|TRBJ2-3
CASSQASGQGSPSSTDTQYF
>TRBV28|TRBJ1-1
CASSLTGSRTEAFF
>TRBV5-1|TRBJ1-2
CASSSGTPPTYGYTF
>TRBV2|TRBJ1-1
CASSAAQNTEAFF
>TRBV5-1|TRBJ2-3
CASSMTEKTQYF
>TRBV7-8|TRBJ1-3
CASSSRSNTIYF
>TRBV6-6|TRBJ2-3
CASGLAFADTQYF
>TRBV15|TRBJ2-3
CATSRDRVSDTQYF
>TRBV7-9|TRBJ1-1
CASSPGQDRGTEAFF
>TRBV5-1|TRBJ1-4
CASGQTGNNEKLFF
>TRBV27|TRBJ1-2
CASSQNRDSGVFGYTF
>TRBV5-1|TRBJ2-1
CATTGGGGLPSSYNEQFF
>TRBV7-9|TRBJ2-1
CASSLAAGVFNEQFF
>TRBV5-1|TRBJ2-7
CASSSPGQGTYEQYF
>TRBV28|TRBJ2-7
CASGASVTGAYEQYF
>TRBV5-4|TRBJ1-1
CASSLPQGQNTEAFF
>TRBV6-6|TRBJ2-7
CASSGGLTSSSYEQYF
>TRBV7-9|TRBJ2-2
CASSLGTVNANTGELFF
>TRBV5-5|TRBJ1-1
CASIKGQGWNTEAFF
>TRBV5-1|TRBJ2-5
CASSSTGDGETQYF
>TRBV2|TRBJ1-4
CASSQDRGREKLFF
>TRBV7-6|TRBJ1-1
CASRQTGNTEAFF
>TRBV7-6|TRBJ2-7
CASSLQGAGGRGEQYF
>TRBV7-8|TRBJ2-7
CASSSPLDRGGLAGYEQYF
>TRBV7-6|TRBJ1-1
CASSINSGTGMRAEAFF
>TRBV10-3|TRBJ1-5
CAISEQKTNSNQPQHF
>TRBV5-1|TRBJ1-2
CASSLGPTVNPPNYGYTF
>TRBV6-1|TRBJ1-5
CASNLQGNQPQHF
>TRBV30|TRBJ2-3
CAWSGLAGNTDTQYF
>TRBV13|TRBJ2-5
CASSLGSGAAETQYF
>TRBV5-4|TRBJ1-6
CASSLARGVGSPLHF
>TRBV6-5|TRBJ1-2
CASRRGSGYTF
>TRBV27|TRBJ2-7
CASSLIIGDYEQYF
>TRBV7-8|TRBJ2-6
CASSLGPGVSSGANVLTF
>TRBV5-1|TRBJ2-3
CASRFRTDSTDTQYF
>TRBV5-4|TRBJ2-7
CASSPPTSGSYEQYF
>TRBV11-3|TRBJ2-3
CASSPGLADTQYF
>TRBV6-5|TRBJ2-1
CASSNRDILYNEQFF
>TRBV9|TRBJ2-1
CASSATSGGDYEQFF
>TRBV7-9|TRBJ2-7
CASSSVNYEQYF
>TRBV15|TRBJ1-2
CATSREQAGYYGYTF
>TRBV11-2|TRBJ1-4
CASSLVVGRREKLFF
>TRBV5-4|TRBJ1-2
CASSFGGRSSYGYTF
>TRBV9|TRBJ2-1
CASSPGALNEQFF
>TRBV7-8|TRBJ2-1
CASSLGYRGGSHNEQFF